This TCR beta chain came from a study of lymphopenia after photon versus proton radiotherapy. The CDR3 is 15 amino acids. Germline V gives CDR1 SGDLS, CDR2 YYNGEE. Trimming took off 0 bases at V and 2 bases at J, with 12 bases between the two ends. Measured with immunoSEQ multiplex PCR; TCRdb has only the in-frame clones, and not every one. The sample comprises around 16,000 clones, roughly nine tenths of which are singletons, and under 60% rests with the top ten. The material sequenced was peripheral blood, taken from a patient treated with proton-based radiotherapy. The chain carries TRBV9 and TRBJ2-7, with D perhaps TRBD1 (7 bases). This TCR derives from a woman in her fifties or sixties with cholangiocarcinoma. Some clones in this sample may be carry-over from other donors' samples. The CDR3 DNA is TGTGCCAGCAGCGTAGCCCAGGGGGAGGCCTACGAGCAGTACTTC. Translation gives CASSVAQGEAYEQYF.